What follows describes a single T cell receptor beta chain. Its antigen remains unknown. These data are taken from a study of cytomegalovirus exposure and HLA in healthy donors. Vbeta (60) and Jbeta (13) primers were used in the PCR. Using immunoSEQ multiplex PCR, the repertoire was profiled, and TCRdb retains in-frame clones only, with some absent. The table records about 100,000 clones, more than 75% of them present only once. Healthy bone marrow donors made up the donors. Study-wide results and caveats: Association with HLA alleles at 0.05 false discovery rate was found for some 18,000 TCR beta sequences in a later analysis.

Sequencing used PBMCs. This TCR was recovered from a woman aged 50 to 60 in good health and CMV-seropositive.

CDR3: CASSGTGARGNQPQHF. CDR3 DNA sequence: TGTGCCAGCAGTGGGACAGGGGCCAGGGGCAATCAGCCCCAGCATTTT. The gene calls are TRBV25-1 and TRBJ1-5, with 9 bases lining up with TRBD1. This CDR3 spans 16 amino acids. The V gene's germline CDR1 is MGHDK and CDR2 SYGVNS. Trimming at V came to 4 bases and at J to 2 bases, leaving 6 bases not matched to a gene. Filled out from reference TRBV25-1 and TRBJ1-5, the complete variable domain reads EADIYQTPRYLVIGTGKKITLECSQTMGHDKMYWYQQDPGMELHLIHYSYGVNSTEKGDLSSESTVSRIRTEHFPLTLESARPSHTSQYLCASSGTGARGNQPQHFGDGTRLSIL.